This T cell receptor (beta chain) was sequenced during a study of human T cells and chemical hapten exposure. Study details: Recorded diagnoses among the mostly female patients were alopecia areata, totalis or universalis. Study results and caveats: Controls had significantly fewer large CDR3 similarity clusters than were formed by expanded TCRs. Sensitizing with DPC caused no change in TCRs above 1 in 1000 frequency.

Time point in this sample: patch test 1, 2 weeks after DPC sensitization. Treatment denoted: therapeutic diphenylcyclopropenone sensitization with weekly scalp DPC. Per the germline V gene, CDR1 is LGHNA and CDR2 is YSLEER. The CDR3 spans 16 residues. The V and J ends lost 1 base and 9 bases respectively, with 16 bases between them. As originally analysed: With a range of about 20,000 to 750,000, the median per sample was 95,638 TCRs. One entry per CDR3 protein results from TCRdb running MiXCR on the RACE reads. TCRdb, not the authors, supplied the V and J calls. The table has some 70,000 distinct CDR3 sequences, 30% to 35% seen once. In regard to this clonotype: The target antigen is unknown.

This chain connects TRBV4-3 to TRBJ1-6; no definite D call. The sample was whole blood, taken in connection with sensitization to the hapten diphenylcyclopropenone (DPC). This TCR was recovered from a man in his forties or fifties with alopecia areata. Some clones in this sample may be carry-over from other donors' samples. The chain's CDR3 is CASSQGLRREFSPLHF. The CDR3 DNA reads as TGCGCCAGCAGCCAAGGACTCCGCCGGGAATTTTCACCCCTCCACTTT.